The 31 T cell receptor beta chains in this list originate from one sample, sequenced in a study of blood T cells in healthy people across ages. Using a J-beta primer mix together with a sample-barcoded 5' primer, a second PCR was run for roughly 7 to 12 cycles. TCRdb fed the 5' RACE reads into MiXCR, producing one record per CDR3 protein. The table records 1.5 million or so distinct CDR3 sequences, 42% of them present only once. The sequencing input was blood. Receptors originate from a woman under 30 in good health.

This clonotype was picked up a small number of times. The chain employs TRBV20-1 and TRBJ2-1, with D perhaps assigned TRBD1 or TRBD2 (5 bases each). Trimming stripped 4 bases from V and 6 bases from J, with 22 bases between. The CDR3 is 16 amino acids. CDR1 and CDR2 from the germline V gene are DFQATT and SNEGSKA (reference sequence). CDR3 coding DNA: TGCAGTGCTAAAACGGGACCCCGGGTCCTGGTCAATGAGCAGTTCTTC. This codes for CSAKTGPRVLVNEQFF.

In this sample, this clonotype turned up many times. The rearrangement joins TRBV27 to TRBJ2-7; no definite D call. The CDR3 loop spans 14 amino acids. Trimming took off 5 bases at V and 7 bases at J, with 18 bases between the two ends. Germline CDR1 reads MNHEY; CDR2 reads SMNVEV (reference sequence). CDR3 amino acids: CASSRSTQNLEQYF. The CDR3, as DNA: TGTGCCAGCAGTCGTAGTACCCAGAACCTGGAGCAGTACTTC.

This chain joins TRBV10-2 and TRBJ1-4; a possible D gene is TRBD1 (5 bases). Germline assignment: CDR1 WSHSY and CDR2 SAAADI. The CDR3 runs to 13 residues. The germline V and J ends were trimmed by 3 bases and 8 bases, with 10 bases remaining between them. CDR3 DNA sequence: TGCGCCAGCAGTGAACAGGTGCGAGAAAAACTGTTTTTT. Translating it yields CASSEQVREKLFF.

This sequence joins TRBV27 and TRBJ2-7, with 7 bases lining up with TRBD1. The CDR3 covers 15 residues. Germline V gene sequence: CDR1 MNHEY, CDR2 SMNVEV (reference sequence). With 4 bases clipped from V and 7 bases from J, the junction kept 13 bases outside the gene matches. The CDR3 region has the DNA TGTGCCAGCAGTTCCCGGGACAGAGCCAACAATGAGCAGTACTTC. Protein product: CASSSRDRANNEQYF.

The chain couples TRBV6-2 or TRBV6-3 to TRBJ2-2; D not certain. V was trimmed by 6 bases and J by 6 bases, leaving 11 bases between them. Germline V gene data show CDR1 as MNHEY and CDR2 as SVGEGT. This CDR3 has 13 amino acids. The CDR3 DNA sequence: TGTGCCAGCAGCCCTGGGTCCGCCGGGGAGCTGTTTTTT. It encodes CASSPGSAGELFF.

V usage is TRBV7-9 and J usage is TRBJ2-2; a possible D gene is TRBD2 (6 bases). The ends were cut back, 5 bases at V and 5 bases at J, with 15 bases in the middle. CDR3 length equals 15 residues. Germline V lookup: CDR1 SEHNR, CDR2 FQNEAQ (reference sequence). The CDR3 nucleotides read TGTGCCAGCAGCGACGCGGGACGGCAGACCGGGGAGCTGTTTTTT. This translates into CASSDAGRQTGELFF. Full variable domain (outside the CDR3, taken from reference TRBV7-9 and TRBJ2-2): DTGVSQNPRHKITKRGQNVTFRCDPISEHNRLYWYRQTLGQGPEFLTYFQNEAQLEKSRLLSDRFSAERPKGSFSTLEIQRTEQGDSAMYLCASSDAGRQTGELFFGEGSRLTVL.

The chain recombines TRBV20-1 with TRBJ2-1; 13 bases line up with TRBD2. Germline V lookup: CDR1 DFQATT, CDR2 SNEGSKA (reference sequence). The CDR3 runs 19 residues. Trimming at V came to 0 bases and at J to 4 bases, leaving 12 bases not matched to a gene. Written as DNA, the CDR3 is TGCAGTGCTAGAGATTTCGGTTCCGGACTAGCGGGAGAATACAATGAGCAGTTCTTC. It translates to CSARDFGSGLAGEYNEQFF.

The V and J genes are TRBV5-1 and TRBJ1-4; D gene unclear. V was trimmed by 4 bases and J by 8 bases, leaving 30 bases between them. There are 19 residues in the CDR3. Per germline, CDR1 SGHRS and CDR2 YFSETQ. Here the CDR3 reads CASSPGFLPGPPDQEKLFF. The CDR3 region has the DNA TGCGCCAGCAGCCCCGGTTTCCTACCGGGCCCCCCGGATCAGGAAAAACTGTTTTTT. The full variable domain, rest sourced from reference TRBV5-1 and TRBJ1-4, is KAGVTQTPRYLIKTRGQQVTLSCSPISGHRSVSWYQQTPGQGLQFLFEYFSETQRNKGNFPGRFSGRQFSNSRSEMNVSTLELGDSALYLCASSPGFLPGPPDQEKLFFGSGTQLSVL.

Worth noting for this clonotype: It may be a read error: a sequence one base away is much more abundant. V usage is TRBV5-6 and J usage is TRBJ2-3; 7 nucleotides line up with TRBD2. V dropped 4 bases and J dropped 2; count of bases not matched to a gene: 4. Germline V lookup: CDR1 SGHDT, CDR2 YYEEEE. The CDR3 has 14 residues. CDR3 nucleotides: TGTGCCAGCAGCGGCGGGACTATCACAGATACGCAGTATTTT. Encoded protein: CASSGGTITDTQYF.

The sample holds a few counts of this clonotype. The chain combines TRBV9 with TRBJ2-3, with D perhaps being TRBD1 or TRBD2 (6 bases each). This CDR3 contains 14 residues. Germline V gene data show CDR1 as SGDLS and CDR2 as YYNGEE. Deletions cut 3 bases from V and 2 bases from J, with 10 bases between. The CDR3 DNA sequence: TGTGCCAGCAGCGAGAGGGGGGACACAGATACGCAGTATTTT. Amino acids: CASSERGDTDTQYF.

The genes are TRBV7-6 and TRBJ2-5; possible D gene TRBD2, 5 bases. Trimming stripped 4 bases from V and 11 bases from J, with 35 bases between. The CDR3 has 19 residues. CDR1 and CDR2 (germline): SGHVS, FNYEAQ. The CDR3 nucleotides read TGTGCCAGCAGCTCACAACCACGAACCCTAGCACATGCGGCGAATGAGCAGTACTTC. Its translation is CASSSQPRTLAHAANEQYF.

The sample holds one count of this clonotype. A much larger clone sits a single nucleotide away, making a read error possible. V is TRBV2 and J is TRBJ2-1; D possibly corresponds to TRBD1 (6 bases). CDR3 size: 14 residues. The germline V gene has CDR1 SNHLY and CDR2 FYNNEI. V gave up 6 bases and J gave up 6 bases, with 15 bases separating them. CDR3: CASSRDKGLNEQFF. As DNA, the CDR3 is TGTGCCAGCAGCCGGGACAAGGGGCTCAATGAGCAGTTCTTC.

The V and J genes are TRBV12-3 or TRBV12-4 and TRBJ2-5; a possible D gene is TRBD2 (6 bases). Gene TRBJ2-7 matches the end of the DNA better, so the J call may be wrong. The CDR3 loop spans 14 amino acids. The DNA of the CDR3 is TGTGCCAGCAGTTTGGGGGGAGCGATTTACGAGCAGTACTTC. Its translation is CASSLGGAIYEQYF.

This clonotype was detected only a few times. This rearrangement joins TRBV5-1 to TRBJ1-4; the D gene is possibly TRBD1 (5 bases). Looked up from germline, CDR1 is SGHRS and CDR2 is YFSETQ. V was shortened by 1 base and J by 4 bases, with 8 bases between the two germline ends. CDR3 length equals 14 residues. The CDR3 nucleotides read TGCGCCAGCAGCTTGCAGGGTTATAATGAAAAACTGTTTTTT. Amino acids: CASSLQGYNEKLFF.

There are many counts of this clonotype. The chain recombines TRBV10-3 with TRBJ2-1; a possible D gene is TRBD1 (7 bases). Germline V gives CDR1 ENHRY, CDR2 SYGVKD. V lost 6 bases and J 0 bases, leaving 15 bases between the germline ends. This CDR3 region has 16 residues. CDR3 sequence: CAISPDRDFSYNEQFF. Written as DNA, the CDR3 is TGTGCCATCAGCCCCGACAGGGACTTCTCCTACAATGAGCAGTTCTTC.

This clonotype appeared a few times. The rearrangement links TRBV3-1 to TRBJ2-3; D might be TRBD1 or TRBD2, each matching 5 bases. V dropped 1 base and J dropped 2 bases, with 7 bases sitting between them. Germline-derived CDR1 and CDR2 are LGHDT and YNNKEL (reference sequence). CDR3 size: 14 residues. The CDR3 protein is CASSQGGVTDTQYF. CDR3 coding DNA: TGTGCCAGCAGCCAAGGAGGGGTCACAGATACGCAGTATTTT.

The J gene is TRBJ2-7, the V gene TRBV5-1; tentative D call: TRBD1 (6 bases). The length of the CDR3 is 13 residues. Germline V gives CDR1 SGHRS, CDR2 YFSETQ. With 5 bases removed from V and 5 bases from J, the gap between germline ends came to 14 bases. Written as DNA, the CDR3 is TGCGCCAGCAGAGGGCAGGGGAACGACGAGCAGTACTTC. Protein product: CASRGQGNDEQYF.

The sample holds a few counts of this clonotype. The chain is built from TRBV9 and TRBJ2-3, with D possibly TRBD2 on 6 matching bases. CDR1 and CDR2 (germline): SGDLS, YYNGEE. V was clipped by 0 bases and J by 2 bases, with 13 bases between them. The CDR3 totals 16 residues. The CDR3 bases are TGTGCCAGCAGCGTAGACCTCGGGGGATCCACAGATACGCAGTATTTT. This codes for CASSVDLGGSTDTQYF.

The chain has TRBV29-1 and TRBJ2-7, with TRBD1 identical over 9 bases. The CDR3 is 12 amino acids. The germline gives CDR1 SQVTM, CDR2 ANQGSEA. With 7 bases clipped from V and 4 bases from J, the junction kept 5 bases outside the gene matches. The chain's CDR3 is CSAMGQGYEQYF. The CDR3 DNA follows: TGCAGCGCGATGGGACAGGGTTACGAGCAGTACTTC.

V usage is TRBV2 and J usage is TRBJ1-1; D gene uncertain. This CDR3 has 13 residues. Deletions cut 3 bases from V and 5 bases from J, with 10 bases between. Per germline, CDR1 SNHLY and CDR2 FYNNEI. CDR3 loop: CASSDPLRTEAFF. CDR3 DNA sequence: TGTGCCAGCAGTGACCCGTTGAGGACTGAAGCTTTCTTT.

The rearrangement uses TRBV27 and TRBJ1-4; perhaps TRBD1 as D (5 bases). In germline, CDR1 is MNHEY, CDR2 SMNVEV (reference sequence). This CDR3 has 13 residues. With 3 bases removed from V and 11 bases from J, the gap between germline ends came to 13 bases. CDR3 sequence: CASSFGGTGKLFF. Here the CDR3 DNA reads TGTGCCAGCAGTTTTGGAGGGACCGGGAAACTGTTTTTT.

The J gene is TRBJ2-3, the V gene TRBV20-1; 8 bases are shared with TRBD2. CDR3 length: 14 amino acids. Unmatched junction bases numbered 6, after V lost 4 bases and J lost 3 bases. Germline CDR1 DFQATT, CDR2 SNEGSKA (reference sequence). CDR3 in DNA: TGCAGTGCTACCAAGCGGGAGTTGACAGATACGCAGTATTTT. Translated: CSATKRELTDTQYF.

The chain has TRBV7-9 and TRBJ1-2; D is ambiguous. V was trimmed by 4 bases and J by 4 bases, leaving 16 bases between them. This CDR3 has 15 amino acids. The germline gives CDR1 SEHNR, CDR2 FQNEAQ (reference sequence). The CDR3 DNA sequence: TGTGCCAGCAGCTCCTCGTTTCGGACGTTCTATGGCTACACCTTC. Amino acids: CASSSSFRTFYGYTF.

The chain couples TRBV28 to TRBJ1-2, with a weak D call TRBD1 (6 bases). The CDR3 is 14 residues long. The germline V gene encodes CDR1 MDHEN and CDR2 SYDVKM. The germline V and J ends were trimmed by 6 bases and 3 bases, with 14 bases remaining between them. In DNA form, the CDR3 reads TGTGCCAGCAGCGAGGGCCGGGGGCACTATGGCTACACCTTC. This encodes CASSEGRGHYGYTF.

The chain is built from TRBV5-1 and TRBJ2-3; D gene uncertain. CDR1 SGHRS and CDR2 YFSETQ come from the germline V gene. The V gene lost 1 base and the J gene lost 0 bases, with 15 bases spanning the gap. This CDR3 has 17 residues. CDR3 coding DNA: TGCGCCAGCAGCTTGACCCGAACTGGAGCTAGCACAGATACGCAGTATTTT. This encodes CASSLTRTGASTDTQYF.

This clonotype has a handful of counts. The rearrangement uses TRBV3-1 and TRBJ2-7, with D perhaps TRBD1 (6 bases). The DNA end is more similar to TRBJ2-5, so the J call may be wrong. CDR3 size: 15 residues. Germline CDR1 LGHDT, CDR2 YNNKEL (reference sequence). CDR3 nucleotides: TGTGCCAGCAGCCAAGATGGACAGCCCGGCAAGACCCAGTACTTC. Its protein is CASSQDGQPGKTQYF.

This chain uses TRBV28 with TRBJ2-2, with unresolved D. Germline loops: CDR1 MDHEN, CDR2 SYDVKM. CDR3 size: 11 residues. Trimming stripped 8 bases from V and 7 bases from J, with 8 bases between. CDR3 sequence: CASFGHGELFF. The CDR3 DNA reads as TGTGCCAGCTTCGGTCACGGGGAGCTGTTTTTT.

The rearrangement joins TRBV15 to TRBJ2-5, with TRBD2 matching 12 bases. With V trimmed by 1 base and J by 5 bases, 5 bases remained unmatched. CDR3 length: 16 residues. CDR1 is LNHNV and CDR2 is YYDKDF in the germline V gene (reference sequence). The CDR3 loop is CATSRGTSGNLETQYF. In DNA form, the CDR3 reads TGTGCCACCAGCAGAGGGACTAGCGGGAATCTGGAGACCCAGTACTTC.

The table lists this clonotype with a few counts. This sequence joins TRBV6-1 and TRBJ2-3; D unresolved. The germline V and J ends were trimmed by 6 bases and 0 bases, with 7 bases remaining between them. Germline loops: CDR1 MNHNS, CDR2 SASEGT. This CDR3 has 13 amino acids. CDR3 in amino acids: CASRLPSTDTQYF. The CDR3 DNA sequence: TGTGCCAGCAGGCTCCCTAGCACAGATACGCAGTATTTT.

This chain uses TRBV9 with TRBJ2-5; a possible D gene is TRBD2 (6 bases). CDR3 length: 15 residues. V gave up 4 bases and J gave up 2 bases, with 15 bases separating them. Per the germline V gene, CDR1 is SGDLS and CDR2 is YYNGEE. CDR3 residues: CASSFSGGQQETQYF. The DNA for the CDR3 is TGTGCCAGCAGCTTCTCCGGGGGTCAACAAGAGACCCAGTACTTC.

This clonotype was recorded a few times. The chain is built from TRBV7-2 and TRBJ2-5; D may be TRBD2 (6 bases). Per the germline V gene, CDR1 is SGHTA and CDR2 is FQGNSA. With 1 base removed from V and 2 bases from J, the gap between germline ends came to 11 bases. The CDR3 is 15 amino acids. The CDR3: CASSLVWTTQETQYF. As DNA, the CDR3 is TGTGCCAGCAGCTTAGTTTGGACTACACAAGAGACCCAGTACTTC. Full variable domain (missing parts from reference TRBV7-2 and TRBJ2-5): GAGVSQSPSNKVTEKGKDVELRCDPISGHTALYWYRQSLGQGLEFLIYFQGNSAPDKSGLPSDRFSAERTGGSVSTLTIQRTQQEDSAVYLCASSLVWTTQETQYFGPGTRLLVL.